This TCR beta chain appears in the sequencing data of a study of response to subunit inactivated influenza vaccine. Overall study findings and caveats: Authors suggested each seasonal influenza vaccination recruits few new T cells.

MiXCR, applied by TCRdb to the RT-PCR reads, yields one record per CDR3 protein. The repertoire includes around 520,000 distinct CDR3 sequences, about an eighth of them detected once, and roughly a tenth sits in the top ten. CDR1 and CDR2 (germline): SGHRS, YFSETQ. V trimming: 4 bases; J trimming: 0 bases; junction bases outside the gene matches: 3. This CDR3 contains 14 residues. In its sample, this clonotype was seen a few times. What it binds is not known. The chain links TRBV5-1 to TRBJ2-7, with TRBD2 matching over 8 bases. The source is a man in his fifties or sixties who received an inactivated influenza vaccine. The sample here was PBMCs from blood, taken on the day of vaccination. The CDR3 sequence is CASSIAGSSYEQYF. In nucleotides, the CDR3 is TGCGCCAGCAGCATAGCGGGGAGCTCCTACGAGCAGTACTTC.